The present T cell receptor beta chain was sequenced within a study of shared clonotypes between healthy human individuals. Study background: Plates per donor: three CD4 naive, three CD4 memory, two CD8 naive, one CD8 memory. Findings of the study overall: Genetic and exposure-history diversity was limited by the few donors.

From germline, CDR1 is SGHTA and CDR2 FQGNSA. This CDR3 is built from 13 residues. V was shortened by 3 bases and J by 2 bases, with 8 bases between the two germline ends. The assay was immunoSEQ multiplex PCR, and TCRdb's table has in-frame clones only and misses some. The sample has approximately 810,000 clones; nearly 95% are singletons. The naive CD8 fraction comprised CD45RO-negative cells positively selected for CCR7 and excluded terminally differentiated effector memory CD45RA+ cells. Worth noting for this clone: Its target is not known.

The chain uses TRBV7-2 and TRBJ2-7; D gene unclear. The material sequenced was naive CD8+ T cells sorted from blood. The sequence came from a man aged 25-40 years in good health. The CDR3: CASSLWKTYEQYF. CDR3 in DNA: TGTGCCAGCAGCTTGTGGAAAACCTACGAGCAGTACTTC.